Following are 20 T cell receptor beta chains from one sample sequenced in a study of CD8 T cells in Susac syndrome. The RNA, roughly 0.45 to 1 ug, was put through reverse transcription using random hexamers. TCRdb ran MiXCR on the immunoSEQ multiplex PCR reads and lists one entry per CDR3 protein. The data show around 280,000 distinct CDR3 sequences, about 88% seen once. What was sequenced was CD8+ T cells from PBMCs. These receptors all stem from a human donor with multiple sclerosis.

This chain uses TRBV27 with TRBJ1-1, with TRBD1 as a possible D gene (5 bases). V was cut by 4 bases and J by 11 bases, with 17 bases left in between. Germline CDR1 is MNHEY and CDR2 is SMNVEV (reference sequence). The CDR3 extends over 13 amino acids. Written as DNA, the CDR3 is TGTGCCAGCAGTTCGGGACGACCCCTCGGGGCTTTCTTT. Translation gives CASSSGRPLGAFF.

The genes are TRBV20-1 and TRBJ1-5, with D perhaps matching TRBD1 (5 bases). CDR3 length: 13 residues. The germline gives CDR1 DFQATT, CDR2 SNEGSKA (reference sequence). Trimming cost V 7 bases and J 2 bases, with 12 bases left between them. CDR3 nucleotide sequence: TGCAGTGTGTGGGGACCGGGCAATCAGCCCCAGCATTTT. It codes for CSVWGPGNQPQHF.

This chain connects TRBV7-3 to TRBJ2-1, with D unclear. Germline V CDR1 and CDR2: SGHTA, FQGTGA. The CDR3 consists of 16 residues. Trimming shortened V by 1 base and J by 0 bases, and 10 bases separated the two germline ends. The CDR3 is CASSLRASGSYNEQFF. In DNA form, the CDR3 reads TGTGCCAGCAGCTTAAGGGCGTCGGGCTCCTACAATGAGCAGTTCTTC.

This rearrangement joins TRBV7-3 to TRBJ1-1; 10 positions match TRBD1. The V segment lost 0 bases and the J segment 4 bases; nucleotides outside the gene matches: 2. This CDR3 contains 15 residues. Germline assignment: CDR1 SGHTA and CDR2 FQGTGA. CDR3 nucleotide sequence: TGTGCCAGCAGCTTAACCGGGACAGGGGCCACTGAAGCTTTCTTT. This codes for CASSLTGTGATEAFF. Full variable domain (outside the CDR3, taken from reference TRBV7-3 and TRBJ1-1): GAGVSQTPSNKVTEKGKYVELRCDPISGHTALYWYRQSLGQGPEFLIYFQGTGAADDSGLPNDRFFAVRPEGSVSTLKIQRTERGDSAVYLCASSLTGTGATEAFFGQGTRLTVV.

V is TRBV28 and J is TRBJ2-7; D gene unclear. CDR1 is MDHEN, CDR2 SYDVKM, per germline. The V and J ends lost 4 bases and 6 bases respectively, with 19 bases between them. This CDR3 is 15 amino acids long. The CDR3 nucleotides are TGTGCCAGCAGTTCTAATCTACCTAGGGTTTTCGAGCAGTACTTC. Translating it yields CASSSNLPRVFEQYF.

As DNA, the CDR3 is TGTGCCAGCAGCGGCTTAATAAGGGGCCCCGAGCAGGGGGGGCATGGCTACACCTTC. It encodes CASSGLIRGPEQGGHGYTF. The chain recombines TRBV9 with TRBJ1-2, with 7 bases aligning to TRBD1. Germline CDR1 reads SGDLS; CDR2 reads YYNGEE. CDR3 length equals 19 residues. Trimming at V came to 3 bases and at J to 6 bases, leaving 23 bases not matched to a gene.

The rearrangement links TRBV6-1 to TRBJ2-7; 10 positions match TRBD1. Germline lookup yields CDR1 MNHNS and CDR2 SASEGT. The V gene end was trimmed by 6 bases and the J gene end by 5 bases; junction bases not matched to a gene: 7. The CDR3 consists of 14 residues. The CDR3 region is CASSPGQGYHEQYF. CDR3 bases: TGTGCCAGCAGCCCGGGACAGGGGTACCACGAGCAGTACTTC.

V usage is TRBV21-1 and J usage is TRBJ2-1; the D call TRBD1 from the table was never checked on the DNA. TRBV21-1 corresponds to a pseudogene. CDR3 length: 16 amino acids. The CDR3 DNA reads as TGTGCCAGCAGCAAGAGCCTCCCCCGACGGGCCGGGAAGCAGTTCTTC. Its protein is CASSKSLPRRAGKQFF.

V usage is TRBV15 and J usage is TRBJ2-7, with D perhaps being TRBD1 or TRBD2 (5 bases each). Germline V lookup: CDR1 LNHNV, CDR2 YYDKDF (reference sequence). With 5 bases removed from V and 3 bases from J, the gap between germline ends came to 14 bases. The CDR3 runs to 14 residues. The CDR3 bases are TGTGCCACCAGCCCGAGGTTGGGGGACTACGAGCAGTACTTC. Translated, it gives CATSPRLGDYEQYF. The complete variable domain, with remaining parts taken from reference TRBV15 and TRBJ2-7, reads DAMVIQNPRYQVTQFGKPVTLSCSQTLNHNVMYWYQQKSSQAPKLLFHYYDKDFNNEADTPDNFQSRRPNTSFCFLDIRSPGLGDTAMYLCATSPRLGDYEQYFGPGTRLTVT.

V gene TRBV7-9 combines with J gene TRBJ2-3; TRBD1 aligns across 9 bases. The CDR3 consists of 15 residues. Germline V gene sequence: CDR1 SEHNR, CDR2 FQNEAQ (reference sequence). Unmatched junction bases numbered 4, after V lost 3 bases and J lost 3 bases. The CDR3 region has the DNA TGTGCCAGCAGCTTGGCCGACAGGGGGACAGATACGCAGTATTTT. It translates to CASSLADRGTDTQYF.

The V call is TRBV28, the J call TRBJ1-6; D is perhaps TRBD1 (5 bases). The CDR3 is 17 amino acids. Germline CDR1 MDHEN, CDR2 SYDVKM. Trimming pared 2 bases from V and 7 bases from J, leaving 18 bases between. The CDR3 region is CASSLNREVWGNSPLHF. The CDR3 DNA reads TGTGCCAGCAGTTTAAACCGGGAAGTATGGGGGAATTCACCCCTCCACTTT.

J is TRBJ2-1 and V is TRBV11-1, with D unclear. From germline, CDR1 is SGHAT and CDR2 FQDESV (reference sequence). V lost 5 bases, J lost 10 bases, and 12 bases lay in between. CDR3 length: 12 amino acids. The CDR3 sequence is CASSPETAEQFF. As DNA, the CDR3 is TGTGCCAGCAGCCCCGAGACCGCCGAGCAGTTCTTC.

The chain joins TRBV5-4 to TRBJ2-7; the D gene is possibly TRBD1 (5 bases). The CDR3 has 14 residues. Germline-derived CDR1 and CDR2 are SGHNT and YYREEE (reference sequence). V lost 4 bases, J lost 4 bases, and 15 bases lay in between. The CDR3 loop reads CASSIAGLLYEQYF. CDR3 coding DNA: TGTGCCAGCAGCATCGCAGGGCTCCTGTACGAGCAGTACTTC. Combining the CDR3 with reference TRBV5-4 and TRBJ2-7 gives the whole variable domain ETGVTQSPTHLIKTRGQQVTLRCSSQSGHNTVSWYQQALGQGPQFIFQYYREEENGRGNFPPRFSGLQFPNYSSELNVNALELDDSALYLCASSIAGLLYEQYFGPGTRLTVT.

Many counts were recorded for this clonotype. This chain joins TRBV6-6 and TRBJ1-1; no firm D call. The CDR3 has 13 residues. V shed 2 bases and J shed 8 bases, with 12 bases lying between them. Looked up from germline, CDR1 is MNHNY and CDR2 is SVGAGI (reference sequence). Here the CDR3 DNA reads TGTGCCAGCAGTTACAACCCGGGCGGGGAAGCTTTCTTT. Translated, it gives CASSYNPGGEAFF.

CDR3 amino acids: CASSKASGVYNEQFF. CDR3 DNA: TGTGCCAGTAGTAAGGCTAGCGGAGTCTACAATGAGCAGTTCTTC. This chain uses TRBV19 with TRBJ2-1; TRBD2 matches at 7 bases. Germline V gene lookup returns CDR1 LNHDA and CDR2 SQIVND (reference sequence). With 4 bases clipped from V and 3 bases from J, the junction kept 6 bases outside the gene matches. CDR3 length: 15 residues.

CDR3 bases: TGTGCCAGCAGCTTGCTAAGGGACGAAGCTTTCTTT. Amino acid sequence: CASSLLRDEAFF. V is TRBV11-2 and J is TRBJ1-1, with D perhaps matching TRBD1 (5 bases). Trimming removed 3 bases at V and 8 bases at J, with 10 bases between. The CDR3 runs to 12 residues. Looked up from germline, CDR1 is SGHAT and CDR2 is FQNNGV.

The chain links TRBV27 to TRBJ1-5, with a weak D call TRBD1 (5 bases). This CDR3 spans 16 amino acids. Germline V gene data show CDR1 as MNHEY and CDR2 as SMNVEV (reference sequence). Trimming removed 4 bases from V and 3 bases from J, with 16 bases in between. The CDR3, as DNA: TGTGCCAGCAGTTCGTCCTGGGGCAGGCACAATCAGCCCCAGCATTTT. Protein sequence: CASSSSWGRHNQPQHF.

The rearrangement links TRBV12-3 or TRBV12-4 to TRBJ2-1; 10 bases fit TRBD2. The CDR3 consists of 16 residues. The ends lost 7 bases at V and 7 bases at J; junction bases unmatched: 13. This CDR3 reads CASIPSSGRLWNEQFF. The CDR3 DNA follows: TGTGCCAGCATTCCTTCTAGCGGGAGATTATGGAATGAGCAGTTCTTC.

The chain recombines TRBV27 with TRBJ2-4, with D uncertain. The V gene lost 8 bases and the J gene lost 1 base, with 3 bases spanning the gap. Germline CDR1 MNHEY, CDR2 SMNVEV (reference sequence). This CDR3 has 11 amino acids. The CDR3 DNA reads as TGTGCCAGCCGGGCCAAAAACATTCAGTACTTC. It codes for CASRAKNIQYF.

The chain employs TRBV20-1 and TRBJ1-1, with 9 positions matching TRBD1. The ends lost 4 bases at V and 1 base at J; junction bases unmatched: 1. The CDR3 is 13 amino acids. Germline loops: CDR1 DFQATT, CDR2 SNEGSKA (reference sequence). CDR3 in DNA: TGCAGTGCTACGGACAGGGGGAACACTGAAGCTTTCTTT. The encoded protein is CSATDRGNTEAFF.